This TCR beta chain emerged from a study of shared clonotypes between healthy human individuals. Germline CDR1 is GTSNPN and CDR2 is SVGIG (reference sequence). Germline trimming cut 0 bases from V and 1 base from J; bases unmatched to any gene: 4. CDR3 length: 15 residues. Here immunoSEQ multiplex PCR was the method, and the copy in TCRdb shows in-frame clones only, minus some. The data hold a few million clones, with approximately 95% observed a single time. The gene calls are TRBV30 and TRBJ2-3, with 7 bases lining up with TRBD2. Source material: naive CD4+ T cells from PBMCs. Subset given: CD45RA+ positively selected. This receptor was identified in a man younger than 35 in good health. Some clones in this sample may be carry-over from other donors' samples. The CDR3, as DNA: TGTGCCTGGAGTGTGGGACGGGAGGGCACAGATACGCAGTATTTT. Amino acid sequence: CAWSVGREGTDTQYF.